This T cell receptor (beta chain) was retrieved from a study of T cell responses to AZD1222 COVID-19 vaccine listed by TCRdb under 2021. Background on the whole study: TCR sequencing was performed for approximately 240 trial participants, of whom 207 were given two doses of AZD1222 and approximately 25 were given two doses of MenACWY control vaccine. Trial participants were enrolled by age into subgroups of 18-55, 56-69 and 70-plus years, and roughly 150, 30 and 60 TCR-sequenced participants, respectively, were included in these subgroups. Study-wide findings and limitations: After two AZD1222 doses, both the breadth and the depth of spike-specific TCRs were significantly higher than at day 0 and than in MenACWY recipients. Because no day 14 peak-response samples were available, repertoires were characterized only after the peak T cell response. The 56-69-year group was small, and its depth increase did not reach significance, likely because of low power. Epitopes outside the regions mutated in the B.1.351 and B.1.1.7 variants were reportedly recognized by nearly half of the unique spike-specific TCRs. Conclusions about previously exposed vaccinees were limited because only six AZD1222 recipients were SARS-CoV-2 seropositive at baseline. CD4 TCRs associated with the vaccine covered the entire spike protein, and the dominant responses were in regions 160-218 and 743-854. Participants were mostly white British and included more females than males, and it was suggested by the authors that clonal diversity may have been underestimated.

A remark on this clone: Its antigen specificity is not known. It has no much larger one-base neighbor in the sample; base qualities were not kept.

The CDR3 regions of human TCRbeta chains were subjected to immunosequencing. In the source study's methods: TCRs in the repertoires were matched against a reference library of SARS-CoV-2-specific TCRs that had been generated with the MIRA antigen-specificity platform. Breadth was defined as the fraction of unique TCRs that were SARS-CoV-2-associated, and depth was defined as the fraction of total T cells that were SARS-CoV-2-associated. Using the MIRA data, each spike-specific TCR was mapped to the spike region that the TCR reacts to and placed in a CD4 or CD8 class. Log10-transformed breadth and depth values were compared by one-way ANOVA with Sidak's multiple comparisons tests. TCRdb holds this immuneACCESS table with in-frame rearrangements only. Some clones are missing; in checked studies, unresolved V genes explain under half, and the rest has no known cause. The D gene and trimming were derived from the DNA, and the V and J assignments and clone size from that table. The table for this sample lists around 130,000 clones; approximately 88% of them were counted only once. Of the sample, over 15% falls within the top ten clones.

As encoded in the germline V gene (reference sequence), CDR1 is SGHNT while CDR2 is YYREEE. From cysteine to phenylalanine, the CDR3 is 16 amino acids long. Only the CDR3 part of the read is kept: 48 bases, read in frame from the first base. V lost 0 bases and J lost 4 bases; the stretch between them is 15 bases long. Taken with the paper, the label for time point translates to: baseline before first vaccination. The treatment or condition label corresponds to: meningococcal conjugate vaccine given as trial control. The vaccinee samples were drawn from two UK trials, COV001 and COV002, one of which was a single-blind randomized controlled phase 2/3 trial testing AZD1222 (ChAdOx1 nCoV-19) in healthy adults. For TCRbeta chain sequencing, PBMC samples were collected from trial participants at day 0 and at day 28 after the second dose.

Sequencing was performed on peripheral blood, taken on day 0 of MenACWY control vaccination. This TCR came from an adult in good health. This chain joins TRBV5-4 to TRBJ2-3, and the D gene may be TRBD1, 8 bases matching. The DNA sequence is TGTGCCAGCAGCTTGGAGGTTACAGGGGGGGCAGATACGCAGTATTTT. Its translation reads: CASSLEVTGGADTQYF.